This T cell receptor beta chain was found in a study of blood T cell repertoires in COVID-19. The table lists this clone with a count of one. Some clones are missing from TCRdb's copy, which holds only in-frame ones; the method was immunoSEQ multiplex PCR. The data contain 350,000 or so clones, around 85% of them singletons. This receptor was taken from a woman between 40 and 55 years old with acute COVID-19. Sequencing was carried out using PBMCs or T cells enriched from blood (not recorded which).

The CDR3 DNA reads as TGCGCCAGCAGCCAAGACGGAGTTGGGACCGGGGAGCTGTTTTTT. Encoded protein: CASSQDGVGTGELFF. The chain joins TRBV4-3 to TRBJ2-2; D gene uncertain. The V end lost 0 bases, the J end lost 5 bases, and 10 bases lay between the germline ends. The CDR3 spans 15 residues. Germline CDR1 reads LGHNA; CDR2 reads YSLEER.